The 17 T cell receptor beta chains below were found in one sample sequenced in a study of T cells in Graves' hyperthyroidism and ophthalmopathy. The investigators amplified TCR beta CDR3 regions from RNA transcripts. Primed by the HTBI set, a first-round RT-PCR was run on the TCR CDR3. Via MiXCR, TCRdb re-called the multiplex PCR reads, giving one row per CDR3 protein. The sample holds about 420,000 distinct CDR3 sequences, about 15% seen once. The sample comprised blood. Receptors originate from a woman under 30 with Graves' hyperthyroidism.

This clonotype was picked up many times. The J gene is TRBJ2-5, the V gene TRBV29-1, with a tentative D call TRBD2 (6 bases). The CDR3 has 12 amino acids. Germline V CDR1 and CDR2: SQVTM, ANQGSEA. Trimming stripped 7 bases from V and 5 bases from J, with 14 bases between. CDR3 DNA sequence: TGCAGCGCGTCCGCGGGGTCGGAGACCCAGTACTTC. Translating it yields CSASAGSETQYF.

This clonotype showed up many times. J is TRBJ1-1 and V is TRBV7-3; tentatively, D is TRBD1 (5 bases). This CDR3 is 14 amino acids long. Germline CDR1 and CDR2: SGHTA and FQGTGA. Trimming removed 5 bases at V and 4 bases at J, with 14 bases between. The CDR3 DNA sequence: TGTGCCAGCAGCACCCAAGGGACGGGCACTGAAGCTTTCTTT. Translation gives CASSTQGTGTEAFF.

This clonotype turned up a few times. The chain couples TRBV10-3 to TRBJ1-1, with 7 bases aligning to TRBD1. The length of the CDR3 is 13 residues. Germline V lookup: CDR1 ENHRY, CDR2 SYGVKD. With V trimmed by 8 bases and J by 1 base, 4 bases remained unmatched. CDR3 sequence reads: CAIGGQPNTEAFF. CDR3 nucleotide sequence: TGTGCCATCGGGGGACAGCCGAACACTGAAGCTTTCTTT.

This clonotype was seen many times. This CDR3 reads CASSLIGTGFRLDYGYTF. The CDR3 DNA sequence: TGCGCCAGCAGCCTCATAGGCACAGGGTTCCGACTCGACTATGGCTACACCTTC. This chain links TRBV5-1 with TRBJ1-2; possible D gene TRBD1, 6 bases. This CDR3 has 18 residues. Trimming left V 4 bases short and J 3 bases short, with 25 bases between. Per germline, CDR1 SGHRS and CDR2 YFSETQ. Full variable domain (rest looked up from reference TRBV5-1 and TRBJ1-2): KAGVTQTPRYLIKTRGQQVTLSCSPISGHRSVSWYQQTPGQGLQFLFEYFSETQRNKGNFPGRFSGRQFSNSRSEMNVSTLELGDSALYLCASSLIGTGFRLDYGYTFGSGTRLTVV.

In nucleotides, the CDR3 is TGCGCCAGCAGCCAAGATTGGTGGGCCTCTCTCTCTGGAAACACCATATATTTT. Its protein is CASSQDWWASLSGNTIYF. The chain joins TRBV4-1 to TRBJ1-3; D call uncertain. The V gene lost 0 bases and the J gene lost 0 bases, with 15 bases spanning the gap. The length of the CDR3 is 18 residues. Germline CDR1 and CDR2: MGHRA and YSYEKL.

There are many counts of this clonotype. The rearrangement links TRBV11-2 to TRBJ1-4; no clear D gene. The V gene's germline CDR1 is SGHAT and CDR2 FQNNGV. The CDR3 spans 15 residues. The V gene lost 3 bases and the J gene lost 0 bases, with 8 bases spanning the gap. CDR3 sequence reads: CASSLGSATNEKLFF. CDR3 nucleotide sequence: TGTGCCAGCAGCTTGGGGAGCGCAACTAATGAAAAACTGTTTTTT.

This clonotype was seen only a few times. J is TRBJ2-1 and V is TRBV20-1; D remains ambiguous. The length of the CDR3 is 14 residues. Deletions cut 3 bases from V and 0 bases from J, with 9 bases between. Germline assignment: CDR1 DFQATT and CDR2 SNEGSKA (reference sequence). CDR3 sequence reads: CSASTQSSYNEQFF. The CDR3 coding sequence is TGCAGTGCTAGTACCCAGAGCTCCTACAATGAGCAGTTCTTC.

This clonotype was seen ten or more times. V is TRBV7-3 and J is TRBJ2-7; D remains unclear. This CDR3 region has 13 residues. V was shortened by 2 bases and J by 6 bases, with 11 bases between the two germline ends. The germline V gene has CDR1 SGHTA and CDR2 FQGTGA. This CDR3 is CASSLPRISEQYF. The CDR3 nucleotides read TGTGCCAGCAGCTTACCCCGTATCTCCGAGCAGTACTTC.

This chain joins TRBV6-5 and TRBJ1-2; the D gene is possibly TRBD1 (5 bases). The CDR3 runs 17 residues. The V end lost 0 bases, the J end lost 4 bases, and 18 bases lay between the germline ends. Per germline, CDR1 MNHEY and CDR2 SVGAGI. This CDR3 reads CASSYSNRAWGIYGYTF. The CDR3 nucleotides are TGTGCCAGCAGTTACTCGAATAGAGCGTGGGGGATCTATGGCTACACCTTC.

This clonotype turned up a few times. The CDR3 bases are TGTGCCATCAGCGGGGACCCTCCACCCCTCCACTTT. It codes for CAISGDPPPLHF. The V call is TRBV10-3, the J call TRBJ1-6; D is possibly TRBD1 (5 bases). Germline CDR1 reads ENHRY; CDR2 reads SYGVKD. V was pared by 6 bases and J by 11 bases, with 11 bases between. The CDR3 contains 12 residues.

This clonotype was picked up many times. The chain employs TRBV3-1 and TRBJ1-4; D is possibly TRBD1 (5 bases). Germline CDR1 is LGHDT and CDR2 is YNNKEL (reference sequence). The CDR3 has 20 amino acids. The ends were cut back, 1 base at V and 1 base at J, with 22 bases in the middle. The CDR3 here is CASSQGVPGPDSVTNEKLFF. Here the CDR3 DNA reads TGTGCCAGCAGCCAAGGAGTCCCGGGACCTGATTCGGTAACTAATGAAAAACTGTTTTTT.

This clonotype has just a few counts. The rearrangement uses TRBV20-1 and TRBJ2-1; TRBD1 agrees at 10 bases. Germline assignment: CDR1 DFQATT and CDR2 SNEGSKA (reference sequence). V shed 6 bases, J shed 15 bases, and the junction held 14 bases outside the gene matches. This CDR3 has 13 residues. The CDR3 bases are TGCAGTGCCAGCAGCATTGACAGGGGGCGTGTGTTCTTC. It yields the protein CSASSIDRGRVFF.

This clonotype appeared many times. This chain uses TRBV2 with TRBJ2-1, with 7 nucleotides matching TRBD1. With V trimmed by 2 bases and J by 15 bases, 7 bases remained unmatched. There are 12 residues in the CDR3. The germline V gene encodes CDR1 SNHLY and CDR2 FYNNEI. CDR3 residues: CASSESRQGRFF. As DNA, the CDR3 is TGTGCCAGCAGTGAAAGTAGACAGGGTAGGTTCTTC.

This clonotype was counted many times. This sequence joins TRBV2 and TRBJ1-5; no firm D call. The CDR3 sequence is 15 residues long. V dropped 2 bases and J dropped 0 bases, with 8 bases sitting between them. In germline, CDR1 is SNHLY, CDR2 FYNNEI. The CDR3 protein is CASSENLASNQPQHF. The CDR3 DNA follows: TGTGCCAGCAGTGAAAACCTCGCTAGCAATCAGCCCCAGCATTTT.

V is TRBV4-3 and J is TRBJ2-3; D not certain. V was clipped by 0 bases and J by 0 bases, with 10 bases between them. This CDR3 has 16 amino acids. Germline CDR1 is LGHNA and CDR2 is YSLEER. CDR3 coding DNA: TGCGCCAGCAGCCAAGATGTTGGCTTTAGCACAGATACGCAGTATTTT. The encoded protein is CASSQDVGFSTDTQYF.

The chain has TRBV10-3 and TRBJ2-5; tentatively, D is TRBD2 (5 bases). The V gene's germline CDR1 is ENHRY and CDR2 SYGVKD. V shed 10 bases and J shed 1 base, with 19 bases lying between them. This CDR3 is built from 15 residues. The CDR3 sequence is CATARDRASQETQYF. Here the CDR3 DNA reads TGTGCCACCGCGAGGGATCGGGCGAGCCAAGAGACCCAGTACTTC.

This clonotype was observed a few times. The genes are TRBV24-1 and TRBJ1-2, with D unresolved. The CDR3 totals 12 residues. Germline assignment: CDR1 KGHDR and CDR2 SFDVKD. Trimming stripped 3 bases from V and 7 bases from J, with 8 bases between. The CDR3, as DNA: TGTGCCACCAGTGATCGGAGTCGTGGCTACACCTTC. The encoded protein is CATSDRSRGYTF.